This TCR beta chain emerged from a study of T cells after yellow fever vaccination. In germline, CDR1 is SGHTS, CDR2 YDEGEE. The CDR3 is made up of 16 amino acids. Trimming stripped 2 bases from V and 7 bases from J, with 19 bases between. Via MiXCR, TCRdb re-called the 5' RACE reads, giving one row per CDR3 protein. Of about 300,000 distinct CDR3 sequences listed, around 8.6% are singletons. This clonotype showed up just once. The source is a man younger than 35 who received the YFV17D yellow fever vaccine. This chain links TRBV5-8 with TRBJ2-1; weak D call: TRBD1 (6 bases). The material sequenced was CD4+ T cells sorted from PBMCs, taken 5 days after the yellow fever booster vaccination. DNA for the CDR3: TGTGCCAGCAGCTTTATTCCAGGGGCAGTCGGGAATGAGCAGTTCTTC. Protein sequence: CASSFIPGAVGNEQFF.